The rows below give T cell receptor beta chains drawn from one sample of a study of shared clonotypes between healthy human individuals. Profiling relied on immunoSEQ multiplex PCR, and the TCRdb table lists in-frame clones only, not all of them. The table has around 550,000 clones, 85% to 95% seen once. The sequenced sample consisted of naive CD8+ T cells sorted from blood. These receptors were obtained from a woman in her twenties or thirties in good health. The CDR3 runs from the conserved cysteine through the conserved F or W. D genes are given only for firm matches. Rows give clone size only sometimes, using once, few, many, or a class for an expanded clone.

TRBV28	-	TRBJ1-1	-	TGTGCCAGCAGTACCGGGTGGGGTCCTTACACTGAAGCTTTCTTT	CASSTGWGPYTEAFF
TRBV11-2	-	TRBJ1-5	-	TGTGCCAGCAGTTCAGGGGTTTTGAGCAATCAGCCCCAGCATTTT	CASSSGVLSNQPQHF
TRBV19	few	TRBJ2-5	-	TGTGCCAGTAGTATGGGGGACTTACCCCGGGAGACCCAGTACTTC	CASSMGDLPRETQYF
TRBV19	-	TRBJ2-5	TRBD2	TGTGCCAGTACCGACCCTAGCGGGGCTTCCCAAGAGACCCAGTACTTC	CASTDPSGASQETQYF
TRBV5-5	-	TRBJ1-1	-	TGTGCCAGCAGCTACACAGGTACTGAAGCTTTCTTT	CASSYTGTEAFF
TRBV19	-	TRBJ2-7	-	TGTGCCAGTAGTATTGGAGGACAGACCTACGAGCAGTACTTC	CASSIGGQTYEQYF
TRBV7-9	-	TRBJ2-7	TRBD2	TGTGCCAGCAGCAGTAGCGGGAGGGCCGACGAGCAGTACTTC	CASSSSGRADEQYF
TRBV28	-	TRBJ2-7	-	TGTGCCAGCAGTGCCGGGAGCGCCTACGAGCAGTACTTC	CASSAGSAYEQYF
TRBV5-6	few	TRBJ1-1	-	TGTGCCAGCAGCAGTACAGGAGTGAGCGCTTTCTTT	CASSSTGVSAFF
TRBV21-1	once	TRBJ2-5	-	TGTGCCAGCAGCGCCAGGGGGCGCAGGTTGGGAGGGACCCAGTACTTC	CASSARGRRLGGTQYF